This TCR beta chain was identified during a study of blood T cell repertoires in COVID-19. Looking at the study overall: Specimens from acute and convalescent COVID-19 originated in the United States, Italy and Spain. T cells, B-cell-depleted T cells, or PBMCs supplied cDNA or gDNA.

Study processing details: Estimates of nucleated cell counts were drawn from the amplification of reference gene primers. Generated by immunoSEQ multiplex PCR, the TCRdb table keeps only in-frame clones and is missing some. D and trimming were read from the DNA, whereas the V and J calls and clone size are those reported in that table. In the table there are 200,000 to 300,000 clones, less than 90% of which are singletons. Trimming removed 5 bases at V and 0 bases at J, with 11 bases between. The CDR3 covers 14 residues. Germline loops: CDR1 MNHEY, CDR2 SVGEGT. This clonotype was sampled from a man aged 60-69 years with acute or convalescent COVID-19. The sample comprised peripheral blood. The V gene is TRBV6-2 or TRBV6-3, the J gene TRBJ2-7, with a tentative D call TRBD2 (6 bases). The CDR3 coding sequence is TGTGCCAGCAGTCCCGCGGGGAGCTCCTACGAGCAGTACTTC. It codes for CASSPAGSSYEQYF.